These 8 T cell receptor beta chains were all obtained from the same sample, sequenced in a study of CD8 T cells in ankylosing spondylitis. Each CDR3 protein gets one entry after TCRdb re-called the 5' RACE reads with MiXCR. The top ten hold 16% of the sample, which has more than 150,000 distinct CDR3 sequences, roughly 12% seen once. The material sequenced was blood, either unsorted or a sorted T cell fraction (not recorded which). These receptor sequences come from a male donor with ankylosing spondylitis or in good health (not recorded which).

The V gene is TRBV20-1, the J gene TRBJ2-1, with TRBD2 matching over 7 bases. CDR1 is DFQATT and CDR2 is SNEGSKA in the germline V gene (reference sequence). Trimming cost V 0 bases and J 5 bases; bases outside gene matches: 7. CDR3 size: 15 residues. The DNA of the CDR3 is TGCAGTGCTAGAGATCACGGCGGGAGTAACAATGAGCAGTTCTTC. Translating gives CSARDHGGSNNEQFF.

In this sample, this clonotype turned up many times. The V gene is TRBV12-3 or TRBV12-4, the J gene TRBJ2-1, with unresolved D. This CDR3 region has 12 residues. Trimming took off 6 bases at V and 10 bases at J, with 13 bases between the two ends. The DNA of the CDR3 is TGTGCCAGCAGCTTCATTGACTCAGAGCAGTTCTTC. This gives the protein CASSFIDSEQFF.

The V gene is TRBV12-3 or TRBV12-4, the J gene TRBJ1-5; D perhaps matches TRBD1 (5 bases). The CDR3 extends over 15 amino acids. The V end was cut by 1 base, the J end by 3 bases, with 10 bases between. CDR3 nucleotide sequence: TGTGCCAGCAGTTTAGGAGGGGCAGACAATCAGCCCCAGCATTTT. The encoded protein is CASSLGGADNQPQHF.

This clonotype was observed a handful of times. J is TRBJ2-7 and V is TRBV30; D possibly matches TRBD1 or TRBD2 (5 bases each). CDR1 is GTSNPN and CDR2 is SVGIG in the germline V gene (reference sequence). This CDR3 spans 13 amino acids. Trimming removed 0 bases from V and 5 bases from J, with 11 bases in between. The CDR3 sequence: CAWSVGTGNEQYF. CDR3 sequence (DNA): TGTGCCTGGAGTGTAGGGACGGGGAACGAGCAGTACTTC.

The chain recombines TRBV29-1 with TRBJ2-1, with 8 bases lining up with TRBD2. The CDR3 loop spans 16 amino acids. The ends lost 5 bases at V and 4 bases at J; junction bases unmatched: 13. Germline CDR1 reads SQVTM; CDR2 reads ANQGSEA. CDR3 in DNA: TGCAGCGTTACCCCTCCCGGGCTAGCGGGTTACAATGAGCAGTTCTTC. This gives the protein CSVTPPGLAGYNEQFF.

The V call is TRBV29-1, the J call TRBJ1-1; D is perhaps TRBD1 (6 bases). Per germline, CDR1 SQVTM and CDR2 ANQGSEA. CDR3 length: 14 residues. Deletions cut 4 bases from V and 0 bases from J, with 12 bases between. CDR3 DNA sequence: TGCAGCGTTGTGAGGACAGTAATGAACACTGAAGCTTTCTTT. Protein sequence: CSVVRTVMNTEAFF.

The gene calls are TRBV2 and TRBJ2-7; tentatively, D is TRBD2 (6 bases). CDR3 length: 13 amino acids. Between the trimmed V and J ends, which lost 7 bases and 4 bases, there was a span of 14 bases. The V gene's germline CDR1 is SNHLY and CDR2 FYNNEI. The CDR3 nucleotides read TGTGCCAGCATTACCGCAGGGAGGTACGAGCAGTACTTC. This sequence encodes CASITAGRYEQYF.

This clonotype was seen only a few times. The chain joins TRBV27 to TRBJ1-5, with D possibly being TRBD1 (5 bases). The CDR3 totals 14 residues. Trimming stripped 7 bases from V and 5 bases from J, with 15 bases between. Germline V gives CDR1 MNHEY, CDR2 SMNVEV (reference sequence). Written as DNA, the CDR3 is TGTGCCAGCAAGCAGTCGGGGACGTATCAGCCCCAGCATTTT. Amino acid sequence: CASKQSGTYQPQHF.